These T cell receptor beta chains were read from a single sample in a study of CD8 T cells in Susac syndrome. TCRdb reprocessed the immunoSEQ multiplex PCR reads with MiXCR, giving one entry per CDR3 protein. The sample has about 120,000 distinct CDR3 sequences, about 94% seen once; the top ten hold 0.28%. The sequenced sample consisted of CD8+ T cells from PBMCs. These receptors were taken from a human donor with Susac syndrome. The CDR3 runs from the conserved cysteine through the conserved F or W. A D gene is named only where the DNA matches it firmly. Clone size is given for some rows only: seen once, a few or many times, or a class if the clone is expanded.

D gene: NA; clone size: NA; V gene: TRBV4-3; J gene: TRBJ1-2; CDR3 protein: CASSQANLGNGYTF; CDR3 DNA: TGCGCCAGCAGCCAAGCCAATCTGGGGAATGGCTACACCTTC
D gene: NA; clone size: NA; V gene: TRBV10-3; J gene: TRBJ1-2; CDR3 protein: CAISELGDGYTF; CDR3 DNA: TGTGCCATCAGTGAGTTAGGGGATGGCTACACCTTC
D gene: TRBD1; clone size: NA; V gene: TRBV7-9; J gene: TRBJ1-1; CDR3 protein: CASSRDRRFEAFF; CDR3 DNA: TGTGCCAGCAGTCGGGACAGGCGGTTTGAAGCTTTCTTT
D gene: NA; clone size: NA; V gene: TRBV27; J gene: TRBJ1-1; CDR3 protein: CASKGAVGTEAFF; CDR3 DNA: TGTGCCAGCAAGGGTGCGGTAGGCACTGAAGCTTTCTTT
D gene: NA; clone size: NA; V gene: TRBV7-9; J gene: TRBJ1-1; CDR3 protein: CASSPPSGSSEAFF; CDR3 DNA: TGTGCCAGCAGCCCCCCGTCGGGGTCCTCTGAAGCTTTCTTT
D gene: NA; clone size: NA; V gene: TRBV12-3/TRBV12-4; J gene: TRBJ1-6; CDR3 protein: CASSLGGVNSPLHF; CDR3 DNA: TGTGCCAGCAGTTTGGGAGGGGTGAATTCACCCCTCCACTTT
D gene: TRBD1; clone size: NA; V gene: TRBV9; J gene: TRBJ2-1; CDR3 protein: CASSETGAYNEQFF; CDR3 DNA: TGTGCCAGCAGCGAAACAGGGGCCTACAATGAGCAGTTCTTC
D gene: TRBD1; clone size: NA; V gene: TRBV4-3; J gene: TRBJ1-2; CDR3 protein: CASSQESGQGAVYGYTF; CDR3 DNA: TGCGCCAGCAGCCAAGAGTCTGGACAGGGGGCCGTCTATGGCTACACCTTC
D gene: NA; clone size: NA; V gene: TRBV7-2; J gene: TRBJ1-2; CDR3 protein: CASSLEGVLYGYTF; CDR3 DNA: TGTGCCAGCAGCTTAGAGGGGGTCCTGTATGGCTACACCTTC
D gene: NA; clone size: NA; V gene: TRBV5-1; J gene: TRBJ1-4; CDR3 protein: CASSFQGLVNEKLFF; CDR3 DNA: TGCGCCAGCAGCTTCCAGGGCCTAGTTAATGAAAAACTGTTTTTT
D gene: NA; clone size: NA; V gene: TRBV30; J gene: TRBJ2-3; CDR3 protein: CAWTPGDTQYF; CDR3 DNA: TGTGCCTGGACACCAGGGGATACGCAGTATTTT
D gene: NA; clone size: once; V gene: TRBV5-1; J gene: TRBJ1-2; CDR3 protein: CASSLTEVGYTF; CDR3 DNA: TGCGCCAGCAGCTTGACTGAGGTGGGCTACACCTTC
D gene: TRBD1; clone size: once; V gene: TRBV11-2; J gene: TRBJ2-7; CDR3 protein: CASSLGTGAFYEQYF; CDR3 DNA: TGTGCCAGCAGCCTGGGGACAGGGGCCTTCTACGAGCAGTACTTC
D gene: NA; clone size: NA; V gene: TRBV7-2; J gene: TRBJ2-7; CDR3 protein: CASSLRTWGSYEQYF; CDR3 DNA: TGTGCCAGCAGCTTACGTACCTGGGGCTCCTACGAGCAGTACTTC
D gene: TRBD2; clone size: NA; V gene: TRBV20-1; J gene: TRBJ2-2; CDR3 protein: CSARGEGWNTGELFF; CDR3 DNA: TGCAGTGCTAGAGGGGAGGGTTGGAACACCGGGGAGCTGTTTTTT
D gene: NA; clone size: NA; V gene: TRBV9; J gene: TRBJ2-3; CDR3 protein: CASSAAEGGITDTQYF; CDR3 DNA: TGTGCCAGCAGCGCGGCGGAGGGAGGAATTACAGATACGCAGTATTTT
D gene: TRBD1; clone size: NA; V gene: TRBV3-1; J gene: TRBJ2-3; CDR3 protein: CASSYVPGQESTDTQYF; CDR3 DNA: TGTGCCAGCAGCTACGTACCGGGACAGGAGTCCACAGATACGCAGTATTTT
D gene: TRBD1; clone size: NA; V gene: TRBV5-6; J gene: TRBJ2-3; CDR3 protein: CASSPGQGTTDTQYF; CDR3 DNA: TGTGCCAGCAGCCCGGGACAGGGGACCACAGATACGCAGTATTTT
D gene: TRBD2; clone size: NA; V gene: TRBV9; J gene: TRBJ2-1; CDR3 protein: CASSPSGGLNNEQFF; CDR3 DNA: TGTGCCAGCAGCCCTAGCGGGGGTCTGAACAATGAGCAGTTCTTC
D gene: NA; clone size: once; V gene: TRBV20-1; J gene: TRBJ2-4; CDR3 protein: CSAFSEGGAKNIQYF; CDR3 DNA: TGCAGTGCTTTTTCGGAAGGGGGAGCCAAAAACATTCAGTACTTC
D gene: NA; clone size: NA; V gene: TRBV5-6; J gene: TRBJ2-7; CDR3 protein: CASSSGAAAYEQYF; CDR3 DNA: TGTGCCAGCAGCTCCGGGGCTGCCGCCTACGAGCAGTACTTC
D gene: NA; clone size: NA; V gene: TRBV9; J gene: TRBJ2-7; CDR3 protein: CASSVSVDIIYEQYF; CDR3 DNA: TGTGCCAGCAGCGTATCTGTGGATATAATCTACGAGCAGTACTTC
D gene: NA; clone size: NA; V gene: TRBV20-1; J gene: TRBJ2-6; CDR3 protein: CSARDNSGANVLTF; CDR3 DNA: TGCAGTGCTAGAGACAACTCTGGGGCCAACGTCCTGACTTTC
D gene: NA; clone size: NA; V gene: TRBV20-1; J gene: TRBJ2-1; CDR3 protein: CSATDYSVNEQFF; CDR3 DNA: TGCAGTGCAACCGACTATTCTGTCAATGAGCAGTTCTTC
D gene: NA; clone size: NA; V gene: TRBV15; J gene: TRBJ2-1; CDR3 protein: CATSRAGTEQFF; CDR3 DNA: TGTGCCACCAGCAGAGCGGGAACTGAGCAGTTCTTC